A single T cell receptor beta chain is shown here with its context. What this receptor recognizes is not known. Base qualities are not at hand, and no much larger clone is one base apart. One collaborating source in Seattle enrolled patients while the patients were actively infected and followed the patients over time throughout the course of disease. The collaborating institutions used their own protocols to collect whole blood in K2EDTA tubes. For TCRbeta analysis, collaborators shipped samples in one of three forms: frozen whole blood, isolated PBMCs, or DNA extracted from either of those sample types. This entry belongs to a study of blood T cell repertoires in COVID-19 (dated by TCRdb to 2020 to 2021). For the study in its entirety: The collaborator samples originated in the United States, Italy and Spain and spanned the acute and convalescent phases of COVID-19. Samples came from the ongoing ImmuneRACE study (first 160 participants) plus 1,254 subjects from 6 global collaborators. The material from the prospective study consisted of cDNA or gDNA derived from T cells, B-cell-depleted T cells, or PBMCs. Deeply sampled blood TCRbeta repertoires from subjects exposed to, actively infected with, or recovered from COVID-19 were included in the dataset. Where available, HLA class I and class II types were obtained from metadata supplied by the sample provider rather than from assay-based typing. The repertoires were released in a freely available public database meant as a resource for research on the immune response to SARS-CoV-2. Nearly every sample came with metadata listing a de-identified subject ID, COVID-19 status, age in years and sex.

TCRbeta CDR3 regions were amplified from genomic DNA using the immunoSEQ Assay, a bias-controlled multiplex PCR. In the source study's methods: The number of nucleated cells in each sample was estimated from the amplification of reference gene primers within the assay. To quantify the absolute abundance of each unique TCRbeta CDR3 rearrangement, sequence reads were collapsed and filtered. Productive Simpson clonality was computed per sample as the square root of Simpson's diversity index over productive rearrangements. Sourced from immuneACCESS, this table was stored by TCRdb with only in-frame sequences that have V and J called. A share of the clones is absent; for the studies checked, an unresolved V gene accounts for under half, and the remainder has no known explanation. The DNA was the basis for D and trimming; V, J and clone size are from that table. The sample has 250,000 to 350,000 clones on record, approximately 87% of them singletons. In total, the top ten clones hold less than 3.5% of the sample.

From its cysteine to its phenylalanine, the CDR3 spans 15 amino acids. CDR3 DNA is the only sequence kept; it has 45 bases, read in frame from the first base. The germline V gene specifies MDHEN as CDR1 and SYDVKM as CDR2. V is cut back by 6 bases and J by 2 bases, with 5 bases in the junction unmatched. Study-wide conclusions, independent of this receptor: How much clinical and demographic metadata was included differed by source and by participant, and the metadata was provided uncurated.

The V and J segments used are TRBV28 and TRBJ2-7, and 12 junctional nucleotides match TRBD1. What was sequenced was peripheral blood. This clonotype was obtained from a woman aged 25 to 45 with COVID-19, enrolled during active disease. The CDR3 reads as follows: CASRTGTGGAYEQYF. The DNA sequence reads TGTGCCAGCAGGACCGGGACAGGGGGCGCCTACGAGCAGTACTTC.